The clone carrying this T cell receptor beta chain was recorded at least ten times. Its matching antigen is unknown. The sample belongs to a study of identical twins. Study-wide points: The study reached conclusions through statistical analysis that was cross-sectional, not following the same donors. Beta out-of-frame sequences showed weaker excess twin sharing.

TCRdb redid the calling of the 5' RACE reads with MiXCR, one entry per CDR3 protein. The profile shows around 550,000 distinct CDR3 sequences, nearly 15% of them singletons. The CDR3 extends over 13 amino acids. The V and J ends lost 4 bases and 1 base respectively, with 7 bases between them. This same sample was also part of a study on yellow fever vaccine responses in identical twins. As reported in that work: Twins reportedly had a vaccine T cell response that seemed partly convergent, partly personalized.

The origin of this receptor is a woman aged 18-29 years in good health. Source material: CD4+ T cells sorted from blood. V is TRBV12-3 or TRBV12-4 and J is TRBJ1-1; D is unresolved. The CDR3, as DNA: TGTGCCAGCAGTTCTCGTGCGAACACTGAAGCTTTCTTT. Amino acids: CASSSRANTEAFF.